This TCR beta chain was recovered during a study of blood T cell repertoires in COVID-19. Study summary: There were acute and convalescent COVID-19 samples, and they came from the United States, Italy and Spain. T cells, B-cell-depleted T cells, or PBMCs provided the cDNA or gDNA that served as material.

Using immunoSEQ multiplex PCR, the repertoire was profiled, and TCRdb retains in-frame clones only, with some absent. This table holds 140,000 or so clones, roughly 90% found once. The CDR3 covers 18 residues. Per germline, CDR1 GTSNPN and CDR2 SVGIG (reference sequence). The V end lost 0 bases, the J end lost 1 base, and 21 bases lay between the germline ends. This chain connects TRBV30 to TRBJ1-1; weak D call: TRBD1 (6 bases). The receptor comes from a human donor in a cohort sampled during active COVID-19. The sequenced sample was peripheral blood. The CDR3 region has the DNA TGTGCCTGGAGTGTACTTTCCGCTCAGGGGCGCGAGAACACTGAAGCTTTCTTT. As protein: CAWSVLSAQGRENTEAFF.